This TCR beta chain came from a study of blood T cell repertoires in COVID-19. Turning to the study itself: Samples taken during acute and convalescent COVID-19 were collected in the United States, Italy and Spain.

J gave up 0 bases and V 5 bases, and 9 bases lay outside the gene matches. The germline V gene encodes CDR1 SGHTA and CDR2 FQGNSA. This CDR3 region has 16 residues. As processed by the authors: Amplification of reference gene primers was used by the study to estimate nucleated cell counts. Some clones are missing from TCRdb's copy, which holds only in-frame ones; the method was immunoSEQ multiplex PCR. V and J calls and clone size come straight from that table; D and trimming were deduced from the DNA. The table includes under 100,000 clones, 80% to 90% detected once. This clonotype originated in a human donor in a cohort sampled during active COVID-19. The chain uses TRBV7-2 and TRBJ1-1; TRBD1 matches at 7 bases. Sequences were obtained from peripheral blood. In DNA, the CDR3 is TGTGCCAGCAGCCTAGGGGGGACAGTCATGAACACTGAAGCTTTCTTT. Translation gives CASSLGGTVMNTEAFF. Looking up the rest from reference TRBV7-2 and TRBJ1-1 gives the full variable domain: GAGVSQSPSNKVTEKGKDVELRCDPISGHTALYWYRQSLGQGLEFLIYFQGNSAPDKSGLPSDRFSAERTGGSVSTLTIQRTQQEDSAVYLCASSLGGTVMNTEAFFGQGTRLTVV.